What follows are 2 T cell receptor beta chains derived from one specimen sequenced in a study of T cell repertoires in cytomegalovirus infection. Antigen specificity for these receptors is unknown. Each CDR3 protein is one row after TCRdb ran MiXCR on the reads. The profile shows 830,000 or so distinct CDR3 sequences, roughly 33% of them singletons. The sequencing here drew on cultured CD8+ T cells from PBMCs, taken from culture after CMV antigen stimulation. These receptors originate from a human donor in good health (CMV status not recorded). Some clones in this sample may be carry-over from other donors' samples.

On this clonotype: The junction does not match germline at one end; this may be a read error. The genes are TRBV7-9 and TRBJ2-5; D is perhaps TRBD1 (6 bases). The CDR3 loop spans 14 amino acids. Germline V CDR1 and CDR2: SEHNR, FQNEAQ (reference sequence). The CDR3 DNA follows: TGTGCCAGCAGCTTAAGTACCCGGACAGTGACTCCTATCTTC. It codes for CASSLSTRTVTPIF. The complete variable domain, with remaining parts taken from reference TRBV7-9 and TRBJ2-5, reads DTGVSQNPRHKITKRGQNVTFRCDPISEHNRLYWYRQTLGQGPEFLTYFQNEAQLEKSRLLSDRFSAERPKGSFSTLEIQRTEQGDSAMYLCASSLSTRTVTPIFGPGTRLLVL.

This clonotype was seen a few times. The chain is built from TRBV10-2 and TRBJ2-1; 9 bases line up with TRBD1. Germline loops: CDR1 WSHSY, CDR2 SAAADI. The CDR3 length is 13 residues. V trimming: 3 bases; J trimming: 11 bases; junction bases outside the gene matches: 5. The DNA of the CDR3 is TGCGCCAGCAGTGAAAAGGGACAGGGTAAGCAGTTCTTC. Translated: CASSEKGQGKQFF.